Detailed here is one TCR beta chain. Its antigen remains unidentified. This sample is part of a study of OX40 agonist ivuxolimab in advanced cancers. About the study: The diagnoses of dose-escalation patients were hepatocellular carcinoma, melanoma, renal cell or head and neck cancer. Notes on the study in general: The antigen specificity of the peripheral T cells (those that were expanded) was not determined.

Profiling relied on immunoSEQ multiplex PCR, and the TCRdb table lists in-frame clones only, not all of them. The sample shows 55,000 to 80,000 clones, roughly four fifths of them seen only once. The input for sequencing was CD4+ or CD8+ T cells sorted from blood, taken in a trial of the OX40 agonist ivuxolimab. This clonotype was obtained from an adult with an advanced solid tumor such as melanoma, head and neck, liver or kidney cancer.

This chain's CDR3 is CASSIPNPDTQYF. The CDR3 DNA reads as TGTGCCAGCAGTATCCCTAACCCCGATACGCAGTATTTT. The chain employs TRBV5-6 and TRBJ2-3; D uncertain. Per germline, CDR1 SGHDT and CDR2 YYEEEE. Trimming left V 5 bases short and J 6 bases short, with 13 bases between. CDR3 length: 13 residues. Full variable domain (remainder filled in from reference TRBV5-6 and TRBJ2-3): DAGVTQSPTHLIKTRGQQVTLRCSPKSGHDTVSWYQQALGQGPQFIFQYYEEEERQRGNFPDRFSGHQFPNYSSELNVNALLLGDSALYLCASSIPNPDTQYFGPGTRLTVL.